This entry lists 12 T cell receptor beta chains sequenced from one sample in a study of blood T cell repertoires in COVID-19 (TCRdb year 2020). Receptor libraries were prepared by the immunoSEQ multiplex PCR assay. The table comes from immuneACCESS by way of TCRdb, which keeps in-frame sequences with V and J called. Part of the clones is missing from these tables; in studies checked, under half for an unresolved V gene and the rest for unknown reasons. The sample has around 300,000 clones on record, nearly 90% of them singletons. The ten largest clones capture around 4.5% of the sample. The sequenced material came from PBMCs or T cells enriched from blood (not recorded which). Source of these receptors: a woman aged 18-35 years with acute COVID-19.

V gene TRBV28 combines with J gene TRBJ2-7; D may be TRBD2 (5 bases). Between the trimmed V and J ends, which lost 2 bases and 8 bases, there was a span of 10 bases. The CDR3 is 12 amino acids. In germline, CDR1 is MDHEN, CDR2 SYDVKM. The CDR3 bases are TGTGCCAGCAGTTTAAACGAGGGTAAGCAGTACTTC. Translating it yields CASSLNEGKQYF.

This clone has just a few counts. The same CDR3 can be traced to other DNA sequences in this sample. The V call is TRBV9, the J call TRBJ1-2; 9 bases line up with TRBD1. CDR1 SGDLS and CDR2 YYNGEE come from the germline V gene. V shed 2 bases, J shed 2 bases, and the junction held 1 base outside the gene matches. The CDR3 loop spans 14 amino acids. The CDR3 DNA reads TGTGCCAGCAGCGTCGGACAGGGGAACTATGGCTACACCTTC. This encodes CASSVGQGNYGYTF.

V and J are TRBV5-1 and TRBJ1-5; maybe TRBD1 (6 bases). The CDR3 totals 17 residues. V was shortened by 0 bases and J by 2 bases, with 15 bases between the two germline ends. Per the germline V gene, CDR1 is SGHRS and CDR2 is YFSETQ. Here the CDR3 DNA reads TGCGCCAGCAGCTTGGGTCCTCGGACAGCCGGCAATCAGCCCCAGCATTTT. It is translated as CASSLGPRTAGNQPQHF.

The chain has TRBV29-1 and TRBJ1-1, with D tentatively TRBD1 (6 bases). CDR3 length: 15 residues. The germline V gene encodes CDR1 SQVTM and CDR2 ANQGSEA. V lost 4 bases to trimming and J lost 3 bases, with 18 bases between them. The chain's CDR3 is CSVGGRLNRDTEAFF. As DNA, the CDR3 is TGCAGCGTTGGGGGGAGACTTAACAGGGACACTGAAGCTTTCTTT.

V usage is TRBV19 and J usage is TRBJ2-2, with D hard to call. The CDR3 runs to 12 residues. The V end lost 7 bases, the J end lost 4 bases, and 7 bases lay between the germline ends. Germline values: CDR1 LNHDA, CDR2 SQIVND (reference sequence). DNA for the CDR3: TGTGCCAGTATTCGGAGCACCGGGGAGCTGTTTTTT. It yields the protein CASIRSTGELFF.

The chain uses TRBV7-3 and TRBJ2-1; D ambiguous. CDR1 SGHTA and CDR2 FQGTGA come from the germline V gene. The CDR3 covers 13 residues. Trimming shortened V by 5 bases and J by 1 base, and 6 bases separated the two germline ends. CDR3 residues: CASSPLSYNEQFF. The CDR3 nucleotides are TGTGCCAGCAGCCCCTTATCCTACAATGAGCAGTTCTTC.

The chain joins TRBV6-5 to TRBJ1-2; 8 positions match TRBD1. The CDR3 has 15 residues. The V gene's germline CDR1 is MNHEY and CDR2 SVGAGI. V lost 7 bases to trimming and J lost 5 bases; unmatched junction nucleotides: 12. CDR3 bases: TGTGCCAGCATCCCAGGGCACAGGGGGTATTATGGCTACACCTTC. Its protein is CASIPGHRGYYGYTF.

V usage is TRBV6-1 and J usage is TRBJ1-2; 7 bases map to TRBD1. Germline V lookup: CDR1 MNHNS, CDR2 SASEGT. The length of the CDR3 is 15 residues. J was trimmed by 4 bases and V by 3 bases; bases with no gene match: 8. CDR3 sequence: CASSETGKTRYGYTF. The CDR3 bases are TGTGCCAGCAGTGAGACAGGGAAAACGCGCTATGGCTACACCTTC.

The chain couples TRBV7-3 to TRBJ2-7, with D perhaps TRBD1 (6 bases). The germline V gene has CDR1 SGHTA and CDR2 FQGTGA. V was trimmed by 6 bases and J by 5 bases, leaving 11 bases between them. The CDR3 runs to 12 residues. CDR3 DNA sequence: TGTGCCAGCAGTACAGGGAACGACGAGCAGTACTTC. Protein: CASSTGNDEQYF.

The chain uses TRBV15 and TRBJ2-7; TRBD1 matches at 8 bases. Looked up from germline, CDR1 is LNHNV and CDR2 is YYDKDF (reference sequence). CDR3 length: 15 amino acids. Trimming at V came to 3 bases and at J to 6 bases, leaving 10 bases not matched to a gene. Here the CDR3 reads CATSSQQGTGGEQYF. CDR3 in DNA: TGTGCCACCAGCAGCCAACAGGGGACAGGCGGCGAGCAGTACTTC.

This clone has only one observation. Here the CDR3 reads CASRIETGTTSGNTIYF. CDR3 in DNA: TGTGCCAGCAGGATTGAAACAGGGACTACCTCTGGAAACACCATATATTTT. The V gene is TRBV5-5, the J gene TRBJ1-3; possible D gene TRBD1, 6 bases. This CDR3 contains 17 residues. Trimming left V 5 bases short and J 0 bases short, with 18 bases between. Per the germline V gene, CDR1 is SGHKS and CDR2 is YYEKEE (reference sequence).

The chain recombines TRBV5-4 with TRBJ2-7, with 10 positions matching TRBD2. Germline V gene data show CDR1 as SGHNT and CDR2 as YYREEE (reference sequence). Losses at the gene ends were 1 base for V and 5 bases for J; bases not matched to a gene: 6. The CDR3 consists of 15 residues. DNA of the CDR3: TGTGCCAGCAGCTTGAAAACTAGCGGGATCAACGAGCAGTACTTC. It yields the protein CASSLKTSGINEQYF.